What follows are 30 T cell receptor beta chains derived from one specimen sequenced in a study of cytomegalovirus exposure and HLA in healthy donors. The PCR employed 60 Vbeta primers together with 13 Jbeta primers. Only in-frame clones appear in the TCRdb table, and some are missing; sequencing was by immunoSEQ multiplex PCR. The sample comprises more than 150,000 clones, around 77% of which are singletons, and around 1.9% rests with the top ten. Sample: PBMCs. The receptor set was obtained from a woman in her twenties or thirties in good health and CMV-seronegative.

The rearrangement uses TRBV2 and TRBJ2-1; D is unclear. Germline V lookup: CDR1 SNHLY, CDR2 FYNNEI. The CDR3 sequence is 15 residues long. Trimming shortened V by 2 bases and J by 0 bases, and 8 bases separated the two germline ends. The CDR3 region is CASSERGSSYNEQFF. CDR3 bases: TGTGCCAGCAGTGAAAGAGGTAGCTCCTACAATGAGCAGTTCTTC.

The chain employs TRBV6-1 and TRBJ1-5; tentative D call: TRBD1 (6 bases). V was shortened by 1 base and J by 2 bases, with 9 bases between the two germline ends. This CDR3 is 15 amino acids long. Germline V lookup: CDR1 MNHNS, CDR2 SASEGT. The CDR3 sequence is CASSEGGTRNQPQHF. In DNA, the CDR3 is TGTGCCAGCAGTGAAGGGGGGACACGCAATCAGCCCCAGCATTTT.

In this sample, this clone turned up a few times. The chain couples TRBV4-2 to TRBJ2-7; D possibly corresponds to TRBD2 (6 bases). V was clipped by 1 base and J by 5 bases, with 18 bases between them. The CDR3 is 16 residues long. Germline V CDR1 and CDR2: LGHNA, YNFKEQ. Here the CDR3 DNA reads TGTGCCAGCAGCCAAGCTACGGAGGGTTTGCGGCACGAGCAGTACTTC. The encoded protein is CASSQATEGLRHEQYF.

The rearrangement joins TRBV4-3 to TRBJ2-1; TRBD2 is a possible D gene (6 bases). Trimming pared 2 bases from V and 0 bases from J, leaving 11 bases between. Germline V lookup: CDR1 LGHNA, CDR2 YSLEER. The length of the CDR3 is 16 residues. CDR3 loop: CASSQSGSNSYNEQFF. In DNA, the CDR3 is TGCGCCAGCAGCCAAAGCGGGTCGAACTCCTACAATGAGCAGTTCTTC.

The gene calls are TRBV5-1 and TRBJ2-5, with 10 positions matching TRBD2. This CDR3 spans 15 amino acids. Germline V CDR1 and CDR2: SGHRS, YFSETQ. Trimming removed 0 bases from V and 1 base from J; junction bases left unmatched: 0. CDR3: CASSLASGSQETQYF. The CDR3 region has the DNA TGCGCCAGCAGCTTGGCTAGCGGGAGCCAAGAGACCCAGTACTTC.

The V and J genes are TRBV5-1 and TRBJ2-5; TRBD1 agrees at 8 bases. V was pared by 1 base and J by 5 bases, with 10 bases of the junction left unmatched. CDR1 is SGHRS and CDR2 is YFSETQ in the germline V gene. The CDR3 consists of 16 residues. The CDR3: CASSLLRQGRGETQYF. DNA of the CDR3: TGCGCCAGCAGCTTGCTTCGACAGGGGCGCGGGGAGACCCAGTACTTC.

This chain joins TRBV7-8 and TRBJ1-2; the match to TRBD1 covers 10 bases. The CDR3 is 16 residues long. CDR1 is SGHVS, CDR2 FQNEAQ, per germline. Trimming at V came to 5 bases and at J to 2 bases, leaving 8 bases not matched to a gene. CDR3 nucleotide sequence: TGTGCCAGCAGCCCCCGCACGGGACAGGGGAACTATGGCTACACCTTC. This encodes CASSPRTGQGNYGYTF.

The V call is TRBV6-7, the J call TRBJ2-2, with 12 bases that match TRBD1. TRBV6-7 is treated as an ORF (open reading frame) with a function not yet certain. The CDR3 runs 17 residues. V was clipped by 1 base and J by 6 bases; unmatched bases: 6. The CDR3 DNA follows: TGTGCCAGCAGTTACTGTACGGGACAGGGGGCCGCCGGGGAGCTGTTTTTT. As protein: CASSYCTGQGAAGELFF.

With respect to this clone: This specimen includes other DNA sequences encoding the same CDR3. V usage is TRBV6-5 and J usage is TRBJ1-2; D unclear. In germline, CDR1 is MNHEY, CDR2 SVGAGI. The CDR3 totals 14 residues. V was pared by 0 bases and J by 5 bases, with 10 bases between. The CDR3 spells CASSYSGTAYGYTF. The CDR3 DNA sequence: TGTGCCAGCAGTTACTCCGGAACAGCTTATGGCTACACCTTC.

The chain joins TRBV12-5 to TRBJ2-1, with 8 bases lining up with TRBD2. CDR1 and CDR2 (germline): LGHNT, FRNRAP. The length of the CDR3 is 16 residues. V was clipped by 0 bases and J by 4 bases; unmatched bases: 5. This CDR3 reads CASGLVQAGVYNEQFF. The CDR3 DNA reads as TGTGCTAGTGGTTTGGTACAAGCGGGGGTGTACAATGAGCAGTTCTTC.

The rearrangement links TRBV30 to TRBJ1-2; TRBD1 matches 7 bases. The CDR3 spans 15 residues. V dropped 7 bases and J dropped 0; count of bases not matched to a gene: 11. Germline V CDR1 and CDR2: GTSNPN, SVGIG (reference sequence). The DNA of the CDR3 is TGTGCCTCCCCGGGACAGACGATAGCTAACTATGGCTACACCTTC. Protein: CASPGQTIANYGYTF.

The gene calls are TRBV7-7 and TRBJ2-1, with 15 bases identical to TRBD2. Germline V gives CDR1 SSHAT, CDR2 FNYEAQ (reference sequence). After removal of 5 bases from V and 5 bases from J, the junction contained 4 bases not matched to a gene. The length of the CDR3 is 16 residues. In nucleotides, the CDR3 is TGTGCCAGCAGCACTGGACTAGCGGGGGGGCACAATGAGCAGTTCTTC. Translating it yields CASSTGLAGGHNEQFF.

This clone occurred a few times. The chain recombines TRBV4-2 with TRBJ1-4, with D possibly matching TRBD1 (6 bases). CDR3 size: 16 residues. Germline assignment: CDR1 LGHNA and CDR2 YNFKEQ. V was cut by 0 bases and J by 2 bases, with 10 bases left in between. This CDR3 reads CASSQEGGLTNEKLFF. For the CDR3, the DNA is TGTGCCAGCAGCCAAGAAGGGGGATTGACTAATGAAAAACTGTTTTTT.

This chain uses TRBV19 with TRBJ1-6; 11 bases agree with TRBD1. The CDR3 is 15 amino acids. Per germline, CDR1 LNHDA and CDR2 SQIVND (reference sequence). The ends lost 10 bases at V and 4 bases at J; junction bases unmatched: 6. In nucleotides, the CDR3 is TGTGCCACCCAGGACAGGGGGCGTTATAATTCACCCCTCCACTTT. It encodes CATQDRGRYNSPLHF. Full variable domain (missing parts from reference TRBV19 and TRBJ1-6): DGGITQSPKYLFRKEGQNVTLSCEQNLNHDAMYWYRQDPGQGLRLIYYSQIVNDFQKGDIAEGYSVSREKKESFPLTVTSAQKNPTAFYLCATQDRGRYNSPLHFGNGTRLTVT.

The chain couples TRBV9 to TRBJ1-1, with D unresolved. The CDR3 contains 15 residues. The germline V and J ends were trimmed by 0 bases and 0 bases, with 9 bases remaining between them. In germline, CDR1 is SGDLS, CDR2 YYNGEE. CDR3 DNA: TGTGCCAGCAGCGTAGGTGGAGGAATGAACACTGAAGCTTTCTTT. Protein: CASSVGGGMNTEAFF.

The chain couples TRBV7-2 to TRBJ1-1, with D possibly TRBD1 on 5 matching bases. Trimming cost V 2 bases and J 3 bases, with 10 bases left between them. Per the germline V gene, CDR1 is SGHTA and CDR2 is FQGNSA. This CDR3 spans 14 amino acids. The chain's CDR3 is CASSLKRGYTEAFF. CDR3 nucleotide sequence: TGTGCCAGCAGCTTAAAACGGGGGTACACTGAAGCTTTCTTT.

The J gene is TRBJ1-1, the V gene TRBV27; weak D call: TRBD1 (6 bases). The CDR3 extends over 14 amino acids. Germline assignment: CDR1 MNHEY and CDR2 SMNVEV (reference sequence). The germline V and J ends were trimmed by 7 bases and 1 base, with 13 bases remaining between them. The CDR3 loop reads CASTLTGRNTEAFF. DNA of the CDR3: TGTGCCAGCACTCTGACAGGCCGGAACACTGAAGCTTTCTTT.

The chain carries TRBV6-6 and TRBJ1-6, with 7 bases fitting TRBD1. CDR1 and CDR2 (germline): MNHNY, SVGAGI (reference sequence). V trimming: 5 bases; J trimming: 6 bases; junction bases outside the gene matches: 4. This CDR3 is built from 14 residues. The CDR3 nucleotides are TGTGCCAGCAGTCCGGGACAGCCTAATTCACCCCTCCACTTT. This translates into CASSPGQPNSPLHF.

Many counts were recorded for this clone. The V gene is TRBV5-1, the J gene TRBJ2-5; possible D gene TRBD1, 5 bases. The CDR3 length is 15 residues. In germline, CDR1 is SGHRS, CDR2 YFSETQ. V was trimmed by 5 bases and J by 7 bases, leaving 21 bases between them. In nucleotides, the CDR3 is TGCGCCAGCAGTCGTGGAAGCCCAGGGCTTGGGACCCAGTACTTC. Encoded protein: CASSRGSPGLGTQYF.

V usage is TRBV19 and J usage is TRBJ2-4; 7 nucleotides line up with TRBD1. The germline gives CDR1 LNHDA, CDR2 SQIVND (reference sequence). This CDR3 contains 12 residues. V shed 5 bases and J 15 bases; nucleotides not matched to a gene: 10. The CDR3 protein is CASSPRTGFVYF. CDR3 coding DNA: TGTGCCAGTAGTCCCAGGACAGGATTCGTGTACTTC.

A few counts support this clone. This sample includes further DNA sequences coding for the same CDR3. As DNA, the CDR3 is TGCGCCAGCAGCTTGGACAGGGGGCTTAGTGGCTACACCTTC. Translation gives CASSLDRGLSGYTF. This sequence joins TRBV5-1 and TRBJ1-2, with 9 positions matching TRBD1. The trim removed 0 bases at V and 7 bases at J, leaving 4 bases unmatched. This CDR3 contains 14 residues. Germline V lookup: CDR1 SGHRS, CDR2 YFSETQ.

The genes are TRBV2 and TRBJ2-7; 7 nucleotides match TRBD1. The ends lost 3 bases at V and 5 bases at J; junction bases unmatched: 7. The CDR3 runs 14 residues. The germline gives CDR1 SNHLY, CDR2 FYNNEI. DNA of the CDR3: TGTGCCAGCAGTGACGGGACAGTGGGCGACGAGCAGTACTTC. Translating it yields CASSDGTVGDEQYF.

This chain connects TRBV2 to TRBJ2-3; D perhaps matches TRBD2 (6 bases). The germline gives CDR1 SNHLY, CDR2 FYNNEI. V was shortened by 4 bases and J by 7 bases, with 15 bases between the two germline ends. The CDR3 loop spans 14 amino acids. The CDR3 region is CASSGLVGVYTQYF. The CDR3 nucleotides are TGTGCCAGCAGTGGACTAGTGGGAGTATATACGCAGTATTTT.

The gene calls are TRBV5-6 and TRBJ1-1; 7 positions agree with TRBD1. V shed 2 bases and J 1 base; nucleotides not matched to a gene: 5. This CDR3 spans 15 amino acids. Germline V gene sequence: CDR1 SGHDT, CDR2 YYEEEE. This CDR3 reads CASSFGGGTNTEAFF. The CDR3 DNA reads TGTGCCAGCAGCTTTGGAGGGGGCACGAACACTGAAGCTTTCTTT. The full variable domain, completed using reference TRBV5-6 and TRBJ1-1, is DAGVTQSPTHLIKTRGQQVTLRCSPKSGHDTVSWYQQALGQGPQFIFQYYEEEERQRGNFPDRFSGHQFPNYSSELNVNALLLGDSALYLCASSFGGGTNTEAFFGQGTRLTVV.

The table lists this clone with a few counts. The rearrangement joins TRBV4-1 to TRBJ1-2; TRBD1 agrees at 7 bases. V was pared by 4 bases and J by 5 bases, with 4 bases of the junction left unmatched. The CDR3 extends over 13 amino acids. Germline values: CDR1 MGHRA, CDR2 YSYEKL. The CDR3 loop is CASSRGGEYGYTF. CDR3 DNA sequence: TGCGCCAGCAGCCGAGGGGGCGAATATGGCTACACCTTC.

In DNA form, the CDR3 reads TGTGCCAGCAGCTATTTGGGGACAGCCGGGAATGGCTACACCTTC. Amino acids: CASSYLGTAGNGYTF. This rearrangement joins TRBV7-6 to TRBJ1-2, with 7 bases aligning to TRBD1. The CDR3 has 15 amino acids. Germline assignment: CDR1 SGHVS and CDR2 FNYEAQ. V gave up 4 bases and J gave up 6 bases; unmatched junction bases: 11.

About this clone: The junction differs from germline at one of its ends, possibly a read error. The genes are TRBV7-9 and TRBJ1-2; TRBD1 is a possible D gene (6 bases). Germline V lookup: CDR1 SEHNR, CDR2 FQNEAQ (reference sequence). This CDR3 region has 12 residues. The CDR3 region is CSSSSGAEGYTF. The CDR3 nucleotides are TGTTCCAGCAGCTCAGGGGCGGAAGGCTACACCTTC.

The gene calls are TRBV29-1 and TRBJ2-2, with 14 positions matching TRBD2. CDR1 and CDR2 (germline): SQVTM, ANQGSEA. V lost 4 bases and J lost 0; bases outside the gene matches: 1. The CDR3 has 16 residues. CDR3 nucleotide sequence: TGCAGCGTTGCGGGACTAGCGGGAGCGAACACCGGGGAGCTGTTTTTT. Translating gives CSVAGLAGANTGELFF.

The rearrangement joins TRBV7-9 to TRBJ2-1, with D perhaps TRBD1 (5 bases). Germline V gives CDR1 SEHNR, CDR2 FQNEAQ (reference sequence). The CDR3 loop spans 16 amino acids. Trimming removed 2 bases from V and 2 bases from J, with 13 bases in between. CDR3 in amino acids: CASSLFYRPTYNEQFF. In DNA, the CDR3 is TGTGCCAGCAGCTTATTCTACAGGCCGACCTACAATGAGCAGTTCTTC.

This clone was counted a few times. V usage is TRBV7-2 and J usage is TRBJ1-2, with unresolved D. CDR3 size: 12 residues. Trimming shortened V by 5 bases and J by 8 bases, and 12 bases separated the two germline ends. CDR1 SGHTA and CDR2 FQGNSA come from the germline V gene. Here the CDR3 reads CASSSSWRGYTF. The DNA for the CDR3 is TGTGCCAGCAGCAGTAGTTGGAGGGGCTACACCTTC.